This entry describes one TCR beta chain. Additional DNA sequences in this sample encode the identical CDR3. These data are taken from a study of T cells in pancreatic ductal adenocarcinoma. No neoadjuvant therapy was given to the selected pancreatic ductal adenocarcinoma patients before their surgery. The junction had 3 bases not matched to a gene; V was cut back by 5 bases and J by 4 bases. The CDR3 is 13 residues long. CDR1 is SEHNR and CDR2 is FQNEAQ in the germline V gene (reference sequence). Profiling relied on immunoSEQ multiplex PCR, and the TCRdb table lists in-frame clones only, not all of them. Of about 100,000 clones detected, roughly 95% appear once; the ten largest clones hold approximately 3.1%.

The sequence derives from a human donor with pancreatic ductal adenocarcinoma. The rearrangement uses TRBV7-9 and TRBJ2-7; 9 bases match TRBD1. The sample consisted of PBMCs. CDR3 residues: CASSRGQGYEQYF. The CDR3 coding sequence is TGTGCCAGCAGCAGAGGACAGGGGTACGAGCAGTACTTC. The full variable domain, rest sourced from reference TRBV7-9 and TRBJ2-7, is DTGVSQNPRHKITKRGQNVTFRCDPISEHNRLYWYRQTLGQGPEFLTYFQNEAQLEKSRLLSDRFSAERPKGSFSTLEIQRTEQGDSAMYLCASSRGQGYEQYFGPGTRLTVT.